This T cell receptor beta chain comes out of a study of blood T cell repertoires in COVID-19. Across the whole study: Whether acute or convalescent, the COVID-19 samples came from the United States, Italy and Spain.

The CDR3 sequence is 15 residues long. V lost 6 bases, J lost 3 bases, and 11 bases stayed unmatched. Germline lookup yields CDR1 LNHDA and CDR2 SQIVND (reference sequence). Only in-frame clones appear in the TCRdb table, and some are missing; sequencing was by immunoSEQ multiplex PCR. The sample includes more than 100,000 clones, around four fifths seen only once; the top ten take roughly 16%. The rearrangement links TRBV19 to TRBJ2-7; TRBD1 matches 7 bases. The clonotype comes from a man aged 55-75 years with active or convalescent COVID-19. Input material: peripheral blood. The CDR3 DNA reads as TGTGCCAGTAGCCCGGGACAGTCCCCCTTCTACGAGCAGTACTTC. Encoded protein: CASSPGQSPFYEQYF.